Presented here are 28 T cell receptor beta chains from one specimen sequenced in a study of blood T cells in healthy people across ages. Sample-barcoded 5' priming and a J-beta primer mix drove a second PCR of roughly 6 to 12 cycles. TCRdb passed the 5' RACE reads through MiXCR, listing each CDR3 protein once. The table shows around 1,700,000 distinct CDR3 sequences, with roughly 27% occurring only once. The sample consisted of blood. These receptor sequences come from a woman under 40 in good health.

The gene calls are TRBV6-2 or TRBV6-3 and TRBJ2-7; maybe TRBD1 (5 bases). Per the germline V gene, CDR1 is MNHEY and CDR2 is SVGEGT. Trimming left V 0 bases short and J 3 bases short, with 12 bases between. The CDR3 runs to 15 residues. CDR3 protein: CASSYSLDTYYEQYF. Here the CDR3 DNA reads TGTGCCAGCAGTTACTCGCTGGACACCTACTACGAGCAGTACTTC.

This clonotype has a handful of counts. The chain recombines TRBV20-1 with TRBJ2-1; TRBD2 agrees at 9 bases. Germline V gene lookup returns CDR1 DFQATT and CDR2 SNEGSKA (reference sequence). CDR3 size: 12 residues. The trim removed 3 bases at V and 9 bases at J, leaving 3 bases unmatched. The CDR3 nucleotides are TGCAGTGCTAGGGGTAGCGGGGGTGAGCAGTTCTTC. It is translated as CSARGSGGEQFF.

Details on this clonotype: A much larger clone differs from this one at a single base, so this may be a read error. This chain connects TRBV9 to TRBJ2-3, with D uncertain. The CDR3 length is 13 residues. V was shortened by 6 bases and J by 1 base, with 9 bases between the two germline ends. Germline CDR1 is SGDLS and CDR2 is YYNGEE. The CDR3 sequence is CASNSRGTDTQYF. In nucleotides, the CDR3 is TGTGCCAGCAACTCCAGAGGCACAGATACGCAGTATTTT.

The chain carries TRBV27 and TRBJ1-6; perhaps TRBD1 as D (5 bases). This CDR3 has 17 residues. Germline V gene data show CDR1 as MNHEY and CDR2 as SMNVEV (reference sequence). V was cut by 0 bases and J by 0 bases, with 9 bases left in between. The CDR3 is CASSLSQGSSYNSPLHF. The CDR3 DNA is TGTGCCAGCAGTTTATCGCAGGGAAGCTCCTATAATTCACCCCTCCACTTT.

V usage is TRBV2 and J usage is TRBJ2-7, with D unclear. The CDR3 consists of 13 residues. Trimming took 7 bases from V and 3 from J, leaving 13 bases between them. Germline CDR1 and CDR2: SNHLY and FYNNEI. CDR3 in DNA: TGTGCCAGCATTTCGGAAACGAGCTACGAGCAGTACTTC. This codes for CASISETSYEQYF.

The table lists this clonotype with a count of one. The rearrangement joins TRBV6-5 to TRBJ2-7, with D unclear. This CDR3 is 14 amino acids long. V lost 0 bases and J lost 2, with 8 bases in between. Germline V lookup: CDR1 MNHEY, CDR2 SVGAGI. The CDR3 nucleotides are TGTGCCAGCAGTTACTCGGGGATCACCTACGAGCAGTACTTC. This encodes CASSYSGITYEQYF.

About this clonotype itself: It may be a read error: a sequence one base away is much more abundant. The chain links TRBV12-3 or TRBV12-4 to TRBJ2-1; D not certain. The CDR3 runs to 15 residues. Trimming took off 4 bases at V and 0 bases at J, with 10 bases between the two ends. In nucleotides, the CDR3 is TGTGCCAGCAGTTGGCTTAGAAGCTCCTACAATGAGCAGTTCTTC. It codes for CASSWLRSSYNEQFF.

In its sample, this clonotype was seen many times. J is TRBJ2-7 and V is TRBV12-3 or TRBV12-4, with TRBD2 identical over 14 bases. The V and J ends lost 6 bases and 6 bases, in that order; junction bases with no gene match: 7. This CDR3 has 15 residues. The CDR3, as DNA: TGTGCCAGCAGACCCGGGACTAGCGGGAGTTCCGAGCAGTACTTC. Translation gives CASRPGTSGSSEQYF.

On this clonotype: It may be a read error: a sequence one base away is much more abundant. CDR3 in DNA: TGTGCCGGCAGTTTTGTCGAGCAGTACTTC. This translates into CAGSFVEQYF. The chain recombines TRBV28 with TRBJ2-7, with unresolved D. This CDR3 is 10 amino acids long. The germline V gene encodes CDR1 MDHEN and CDR2 SYDVKM.

V gene TRBV29-1 combines with J gene TRBJ2-7, with 7 bases lining up with TRBD2. Germline V gene data show CDR1 as SQVTM and CDR2 as ANQGSEA. This CDR3 is built from 16 residues. The trim removed 2 bases at V and 3 bases at J, leaving 13 bases unmatched. In DNA, the CDR3 is TGCAGCGTTGAATCCAATTTGGGGGGGAGGATCTACGAGCAGTACTTC. This translates into CSVESNLGGRIYEQYF.

In its sample, this clonotype was seen a few times. The chain combines TRBV2 with TRBJ1-2; D call uncertain. V was pared by 4 bases and J by 0 bases, with 12 bases between. This CDR3 has 15 amino acids. Germline V lookup: CDR1 SNHLY, CDR2 FYNNEI. This chain's CDR3 is CASSGGIMTNYGYTF. CDR3 coding DNA: TGTGCCAGCAGTGGAGGGATAATGACTAACTATGGCTACACCTTC.

This chain links TRBV28 with TRBJ2-1; D remains ambiguous. Trimming took 4 bases from V and 13 from J, leaving 8 bases between them. Germline V CDR1 and CDR2: MDHEN, SYDVKM. This CDR3 spans 10 amino acids. Here the CDR3 DNA reads TGTGCCAGCAGTTGTAAGTTCCAGTTCTTC. Translated: CASSCKFQFF.

The rearrangement joins TRBV24-1 to TRBJ2-1, with a weak D call TRBD2 (6 bases). The germline gives CDR1 KGHDR, CDR2 SFDVKD. CDR3 size: 17 residues. Trimming removed 4 bases from V and 8 bases from J, with 23 bases in between. Here the CDR3 reads CATSEYPGSRPRDEQFF. CDR3 sequence (DNA): TGTGCCACCAGTGAGTACCCCGGGAGCCGCCCTCGGGATGAGCAGTTCTTC.

This clonotype was detected many times. The rearrangement links TRBV28 to TRBJ1-5; 9 bases line up with TRBD1. This CDR3 comprises 16 residues. Trimming cost V 1 base and J 2 bases; bases outside gene matches: 3. The germline V gene encodes CDR1 MDHEN and CDR2 SYDVKM. The CDR3 DNA is TGTGCCAGCAGTTTATACAGGGGGCTTGGCAATCAGCCCCAGCATTTT. Protein: CASSLYRGLGNQPQHF.

This clonotype has at least ten counts. The chain employs TRBV7-2 and TRBJ1-2; no clear D gene. V was pared by 1 base and J by 0 bases, with 9 bases between. The germline V gene has CDR1 SGHTA and CDR2 FQGNSA. The CDR3 is made up of 15 amino acids. Here the CDR3 DNA reads TGTGCCAGCAGCTTAGTCGGCAGACCTAACTATGGCTACACCTTC. Encoded protein: CASSLVGRPNYGYTF.

In its sample, this clonotype was seen a few times. The chain couples TRBV5-5 to TRBJ2-5; possible D gene TRBD1, 6 bases. This CDR3 contains 16 residues. V lost 5 bases, J lost 2 bases, and 19 bases lay in between. Germline V lookup: CDR1 SGHKS, CDR2 YYEKEE (reference sequence). The CDR3 sequence: CASREKAVGGQETQYF. In DNA form, the CDR3 reads TGTGCCAGCAGGGAAAAAGCGGTAGGGGGACAAGAGACCCAGTACTTC.

This clonotype turned up a few times. The chain joins TRBV4-3 to TRBJ1-2; D possibly corresponds to TRBD1 (5 bases). The germline gives CDR1 LGHNA, CDR2 YSLEER. V was trimmed by 4 bases and J by 4 bases, leaving 13 bases between them. This CDR3 region has 14 residues. CDR3 nucleotide sequence: TGCGCCAGCAGCCCTGACCGGGACCTCTATGGCTACACCTTC. Amino acid sequence: CASSPDRDLYGYTF.

This clonotype was counted only a few times. V and J are TRBV10-3 and TRBJ2-7; 8 positions agree with TRBD2. Looked up from germline, CDR1 is ENHRY and CDR2 is SYGVKD. V dropped 10 bases and J dropped 6; count of bases not matched to a gene: 14. The CDR3 is 14 residues long. The CDR3 bases are TGTGCCACCAAAGATCCGGGACTAGGCTCCGAGCAGTACTTC. As protein: CATKDPGLGSEQYF.

This chain joins TRBV7-9 and TRBJ2-2, with 9 bases that match TRBD1. The V segment lost 0 bases and the J segment 6 bases; nucleotides outside the gene matches: 8. The CDR3 runs to 17 residues. Germline lookup yields CDR1 SEHNR and CDR2 FQNEAQ (reference sequence). This CDR3 reads CASSLAPSRDRAGELFF. CDR3 sequence (DNA): TGTGCCAGCAGCTTAGCCCCGTCCCGGGACAGGGCCGGGGAGCTGTTTTTT. The variable domain in full, completed from reference TRBV7-9 and TRBJ2-2, reads DTGVSQNPRHKITKRGQNVTFRCDPISEHNRLYWYRQTLGQGPEFLTYFQNEAQLEKSRLLSDRFSAERPKGSFSTLEIQRTEQGDSAMYLCASSLAPSRDRAGELFFGEGSRLTVL.

This chain links TRBV5-1 with TRBJ2-1; possible D gene TRBD2, 6 bases. The CDR3 consists of 13 residues. V was shortened by 4 bases and J by 7 bases, with 12 bases between the two germline ends. Germline V gives CDR1 SGHRS, CDR2 YFSETQ. The CDR3 protein is CASSPDYGNEQFF. The CDR3, as DNA: TGCGCCAGCAGCCCGGACTATGGGAATGAGCAGTTCTTC. Full variable domain (rest looked up from reference TRBV5-1 and TRBJ2-1): KAGVTQTPRYLIKTRGQQVTLSCSPISGHRSVSWYQQTPGQGLQFLFEYFSETQRNKGNFPGRFSGRQFSNSRSEMNVSTLELGDSALYLCASSPDYGNEQFFGPGTRLTVL.

This clonotype was recorded a few times. The chain couples TRBV4-3 to TRBJ2-2; tentative D call: TRBD1 (6 bases). The CDR3 length is 16 residues. CDR1 LGHNA and CDR2 YSLEER come from the germline V gene. Between the trimmed V and J ends, which lost 4 bases and 5 bases, there was a span of 17 bases. The CDR3 DNA is TGCGCCAGCAGCCTCCTCGCAGGGGCCTCTACCGGGGAGCTGTTTTTT. Its translation: CASSLLAGASTGELFF.

This clonotype was seen a handful of times. The V gene is TRBV7-9, the J gene TRBJ2-4, with TRBD1 identical over 7 bases. The CDR3 loop spans 14 amino acids. CDR1 and CDR2 (germline): SEHNR, FQNEAQ (reference sequence). V lost 4 bases and J lost 4; bases outside the gene matches: 4. The CDR3 DNA is TGTGCCAGCAGCTCCCTACAGGGGAAAAACATTCAGTACTTC. As protein: CASSSLQGKNIQYF.

This clonotype was counted a few times. V gene TRBV4-3 combines with J gene TRBJ2-2; D not resolved. The CDR3 extends over 14 amino acids. V lost 0 bases, J lost 4 bases, and 6 bases lay in between. The germline V gene has CDR1 LGHNA and CDR2 YSLEER. The CDR3 sequence: CASSQEYPTGELFF. The CDR3 region has the DNA TGCGCCAGCAGCCAAGAGTACCCCACCGGGGAGCTGTTTTTT.

Only a few counts were recorded for this clonotype. The V call is TRBV10-3, the J call TRBJ1-5, with 9 bases fitting TRBD1. The CDR3 totals 15 residues. V lost 5 bases to trimming and J lost 7 bases; unmatched junction nucleotides: 9. The germline CDR1 and CDR2 sequences are ENHRY and SYGVKD. As DNA, the CDR3 is TGTGCCATCAGTCCTGGACAGGGGACAGGGCAGCCCCAGCATTTT. Protein product: CAISPGQGTGQPQHF.

The chain joins TRBV29-1 to TRBJ2-5, with 10 bases aligning to TRBD2. V shed 7 bases, J shed 2 bases, and the junction held 16 bases outside the gene matches. CDR1 and CDR2 (germline): SQVTM, ANQGSEA. The CDR3 has 17 amino acids. The CDR3 DNA follows: TGCAGCGCGACAGAGGGCGCGGTAGCGGGGGGTCAAGAGACCCAGTACTTC. The encoded protein is CSATEGAVAGGQETQYF.

This chain connects TRBV12-3 or TRBV12-4 to TRBJ2-3; a weak D match, TRBD2 (5 bases). There are 14 residues in the CDR3. Trimming shortened V by 7 bases and J by 10 bases, and 21 bases separated the two germline ends. This CDR3 reads CASITTGSSDAQYF. The CDR3 DNA sequence: TGTGCCAGCATCACGACGGGGAGTTCGGATGCGCAGTATTTT.

The V and J genes are TRBV5-1 and TRBJ2-1; TRBD2 matches 8 bases. In germline, CDR1 is SGHRS, CDR2 YFSETQ. The CDR3 is 14 residues long. Trimming at V came to 6 bases and at J to 7 bases, leaving 9 bases not matched to a gene. The CDR3 DNA follows: TGCGCCAGCACGGTCTCAGCGGGAGAAAATGAGCAGTTCTTC. The encoded protein is CASTVSAGENEQFF. The whole variable domain, filled in from reference TRBV5-1 and TRBJ2-1, reads KAGVTQTPRYLIKTRGQQVTLSCSPISGHRSVSWYQQTPGQGLQFLFEYFSETQRNKGNFPGRFSGRQFSNSRSEMNVSTLELGDSALYLCASTVSAGENEQFFGPGTRLTVL.

Many counts were recorded for this clonotype. V gene TRBV3-1 combines with J gene TRBJ2-5, with TRBD2 matching over 9 bases. CDR1 and CDR2 from the germline V gene are LGHDT and YNNKEL (reference sequence). The CDR3 runs 14 residues. V shed 3 bases and J 5 bases; nucleotides not matched to a gene: 4. CDR3 region: CASSQGLASETQYF. The CDR3 coding sequence is TGTGCCAGCAGCCAGGGACTAGCTAGCGAGACCCAGTACTTC.